These 11 T cell receptor beta chains were all obtained from the same sample, sequenced in a study of identical twins. TCRdb redid the calling of the 5' RACE reads with MiXCR, one entry per CDR3 protein. The sample has approximately 1.8 million distinct CDR3 sequences; about 32% are singletons. Sample: cord blood. These receptors came from a newborn girl in good health.

The V gene is TRBV7-8, the J gene TRBJ1-1; 9 nucleotides agree with TRBD1. Germline loops: CDR1 SGHVS, CDR2 FQNEAQ. CDR3 length: 16 amino acids. V trimming: 5 bases; J trimming: 0 bases; junction bases outside the gene matches: 7. CDR3 region: CASSLYRGLMNTEAFF. The CDR3 DNA sequence: TGTGCCAGCAGCCTCTACAGGGGGCTGATGAACACTGAAGCTTTCTTT. The entire variable domain, with the rest obtained from reference TRBV7-8 and TRBJ1-1, is as follows: GAGVSQSPRYKVAKRGQDVALRCDPISGHVSLFWYQQALGQGPEFLTYFQNEAQLDKSGLPSDRFFAERPEGSVSTLKIQRTQQEDSAVYLCASSLYRGLMNTEAFFGQGTRLTVV.

The table lists this clonotype with a few counts. The rearrangement uses TRBV28 and TRBJ2-4; 8 nucleotides align to TRBD2. The V gene end was trimmed by 2 bases and the J gene end by 6 bases; junction bases not matched to a gene: 0. CDR3 size: 13 residues. CDR1 is MDHEN, CDR2 SYDVKM, per germline. The CDR3 here is CASSLLAGNIQYF. The CDR3 nucleotides are TGTGCCAGCAGTTTACTAGCGGGAAACATTCAGTACTTC. The variable domain in full, with the rest retrieved from reference TRBV28 and TRBJ2-4, is DVKVTQSSRYLVKRTGEKVFLECVQDMDHENMFWYRQDPGLGLRLIYFSYDVKMKEKGDIPEGYSVSREKKERFSLILESASTNQTSMYLCASSLLAGNIQYFGAGTRLSVL.

Turning to this clonotype: A read error may be the cause here, since a much bigger clone is one base away. The chain is built from TRBV4-2 and TRBJ2-1; a possible D gene is TRBD2 (6 bases). Germline CDR1 is LGHNA and CDR2 is YNFKEQ. The CDR3 is made up of 19 amino acids. DNA of the CDR3: TGTGCCAGCAGCCAAGACCTTATCGGGACTTTCAGCTCCTACAATAAGCAGTTCTTC. Its protein is CASSQDLIGTFSSYNKQFF.

The rearrangement links TRBV15 to TRBJ1-4; D might be TRBD1 (5 bases). The CDR3 is 15 amino acids. V was clipped by 1 base and J by 0 bases, with 6 bases between them. Germline CDR1 is LNHNV and CDR2 is YYDKDF (reference sequence). The CDR3 loop reads CATSRGTTTNEKLFF. Written as DNA, the CDR3 is TGTGCCACCAGCAGAGGGACAACAACTAATGAAAAACTGTTTTTT.

In its sample, this clonotype was seen a few times. The rearrangement links TRBV27 to TRBJ2-7, with TRBD1 as a possible D gene (5 bases). The V end was cut by 2 bases, the J end by 5 bases, with 13 bases between. There are 14 residues in the CDR3. Germline loops: CDR1 MNHEY, CDR2 SMNVEV (reference sequence). CDR3 sequence reads: CASSLQGGFHEQYF. Here the CDR3 DNA reads TGTGCCAGCAGTTTACAGGGTGGGTTCCACGAGCAGTACTTC.

This clonotype was detected a few times. The chain employs TRBV7-2 and TRBJ2-5, with 10 bases identical to TRBD2. CDR1 and CDR2 from the germline V gene are SGHTA and FQGNSA. The CDR3 is 15 amino acids. Unmatched junction bases numbered 8, after V lost 6 bases and J lost 4 bases. CDR3 in amino acids: CASSYPSGGGETQYF. The CDR3 DNA reads TGTGCCAGCAGTTACCCTAGCGGGGGAGGAGAGACCCAGTACTTC.

The chain carries TRBV9 and TRBJ2-5; D is undetermined. Gene TRBJ2-7 matches the end of the DNA better, so the J call may be wrong. Looked up from germline, CDR1 is SGDLS and CDR2 is YYNGEE. CDR3 length: 14 amino acids. The CDR3 reads CASSVELNGYEQYF. The CDR3 nucleotides read TGTGCCAGCAGCGTAGAACTAAATGGCTACGAGCAGTACTTC.

This chain connects TRBV9 to TRBJ1-2, with 8 nucleotides matching TRBD1. Trimming removed 3 bases from V and 4 bases from J; junction bases left unmatched: 8. The germline gives CDR1 SGDLS, CDR2 YYNGEE. The CDR3 consists of 15 residues. Here the CDR3 reads CASSAQRTGIYGYTF. As DNA, the CDR3 is TGTGCCAGCAGCGCCCAACGGACAGGGATCTATGGCTACACCTTC.

V and J are TRBV20-1 and TRBJ2-2; 10 bases map to TRBD2. CDR1 and CDR2 from the germline V gene are DFQATT and SNEGSKA (reference sequence). This CDR3 contains 16 residues. After removal of 3 bases from V and 3 bases from J, the junction contained 7 bases not matched to a gene. The CDR3 sequence: CSARVLAGGHTGELFF. Written as DNA, the CDR3 is TGCAGTGCTAGGGTATTAGCGGGGGGACACACCGGGGAGCTGTTTTTT.

This clonotype was detected a few times. V gene TRBV3-1 combines with J gene TRBJ1-1; D remains unclear. The CDR3 length is 12 residues. The ends were cut back, 1 base at V and 8 bases at J, with 8 bases in the middle. Germline V lookup: CDR1 LGHDT, CDR2 YNNKEL (reference sequence). In DNA, the CDR3 is TGTGCCAGCAGCCAAGCCGGCAGGGAAGCTTTCTTT. Protein product: CASSQAGREAFF. Complete variable domain (other parts from reference TRBV3-1 and TRBJ1-1): DTAVSQTPKYLVTQMGNDKSIKCEQNLGHDTMYWYKQDSKKFLKIMFSYNNKELIINETVPNRFSPKSPDKAHLNLHINSLELGDSAVYFCASSQAGREAFFGQGTRLTVV.

On this clonotype itself: The junction and the germline gene differ at one end; a read error may be behind it. The V call is TRBV5-1, the J call TRBJ1-1; D remains ambiguous. CDR1 is SGHRS and CDR2 is YFSETQ in the germline V gene. The CDR3 extends over 13 amino acids. The CDR3 loop is CVSSFAGGTEAFF. The CDR3 bases are TGCGTCAGCAGCTTCGCAGGTGGCACTGAAGCTTTCTTT.